The sequence of this T cell receptor (beta chain) was determined in a study of brain T cells in children with intractable seizures. Here immunoSEQ multiplex PCR was the method, and the copy in TCRdb shows in-frame clones only, minus some. Of roughly 80,000 clones in the sample, around nine tenths are singletons; the top ten hold around 22%. Per the germline V gene, CDR1 is SGHRS and CDR2 is YFSETQ. The germline V and J ends were trimmed by 3 bases and 0 bases, with 13 bases remaining between them. The CDR3 has 16 amino acids. At least one anti-epileptic drug was given before surgery. The gene calls are TRBV5-1 and TRBJ1-3; TRBD1 is a possible D gene (5 bases). Specimen: peripheral blood, collected at surgery. This clonotype was obtained from a girl aged 2 to 9 with Rasmussen encephalitis and intractable seizures. The CDR3 here is CASSYEGATSGNTIYF. CDR3 bases: TGCGCCAGCAGCTACGAAGGGGCAACCTCTGGAAACACCATATATTTT.